One sample yielded the 14 T cell receptor beta chains listed below, sequenced in a study of OX40 agonist ivuxolimab in advanced cancers. Libraries were prepared through the immunoSEQ multiplex PCR assay. TCRdb mirrors the immuneACCESS table, restricted to in-frame sequences. Some clones are absent from its copies; in checked studies, under half trace to an unresolved V gene, and the reason for the others is unknown. The sample table shows about 99,000 clones, and 94% are seen once. The ten top clones hold around 0.17% of the sample. The sample was CD4+ or CD8+ T cells sorted from blood, taken in a trial of the OX40 agonist ivuxolimab. The source of these receptors is an adult with an advanced solid tumor such as melanoma, head and neck, liver or kidney cancer.

The rearrangement uses TRBV5-1 and TRBJ2-3; 7 bases are shared with TRBD1. V dropped 4 bases and J dropped 2; count of bases not matched to a gene: 4. This CDR3 has 14 amino acids. Germline values: CDR1 SGHRS, CDR2 YFSETQ. CDR3 amino acids: CASSLGQFTDTQYF. The CDR3 DNA reads TGCGCCAGCAGCCTGGGACAGTTCACAGATACGCAGTATTTT.

The chain uses TRBV4-3 and TRBJ1-6; no firm D call. The CDR3 extends over 16 amino acids. Germline V gene sequence: CDR1 LGHNA, CDR2 YSLEER. V shed 0 bases and J shed 0 bases, with 6 bases lying between them. The CDR3 region has the DNA TGCGCCAGCAGCCAAGAGGCCCTCTCCTATAATTCACCCCTCCACTTT. As protein: CASSQEALSYNSPLHF.

The V and J genes are TRBV7-9 and TRBJ2-7; TRBD1 might be the D (6 bases). Germline assignment: CDR1 SEHNR and CDR2 FQNEAQ (reference sequence). The V end was cut by 4 bases, the J end by 3 bases, with 16 bases between. This CDR3 region has 15 residues. The CDR3: CASSSPDRLNYEQYF. The CDR3 region has the DNA TGTGCCAGCAGCTCTCCTGACAGGTTGAACTACGAGCAGTACTTC. Complete variable domain (other parts from reference TRBV7-9 and TRBJ2-7): DTGVSQNPRHKITKRGQNVTFRCDPISEHNRLYWYRQTLGQGPEFLTYFQNEAQLEKSRLLSDRFSAERPKGSFSTLEIQRTEQGDSAMYLCASSSPDRLNYEQYFGPGTRLTVT.

The chain employs TRBV10-3 and TRBJ2-3; 9 positions agree with TRBD1. The V gene's germline CDR1 is ENHRY and CDR2 SYGVKD. This CDR3 is 14 amino acids long. The trim removed 5 bases at V and 3 bases at J, leaving 3 bases unmatched. The DNA of the CDR3 is TGTGCCATCAGTCTGGACAGGGGAACAGATACGCAGTATTTT. It codes for CAISLDRGTDTQYF.

As DNA, the CDR3 is TGTGCCAGCAGTTGGGACGCCTTCTCCTACGAGCAGTACTTC. Its translation: CASSWDAFSYEQYF. This chain joins TRBV28 and TRBJ2-7, with D possibly called TRBD1 or TRBD2 (5 bases each). Germline V gives CDR1 MDHEN, CDR2 SYDVKM. The V end lost 4 bases, the J end lost 0 bases, and 10 bases lay between the germline ends. The CDR3 sequence is 14 residues long.

The J gene is TRBJ1-4, the V gene TRBV5-1, with D perhaps matching TRBD1 (6 bases). Germline CDR1 is SGHRS and CDR2 is YFSETQ. The CDR3 is 15 amino acids. Trimming took off 0 bases at V and 6 bases at J, with 12 bases between the two ends. CDR3 region: CASSLVRGKYEKLFF. For the CDR3, the DNA is TGCGCCAGCAGCTTGGTGAGGGGGAAGTATGAAAAACTGTTTTTT.

V is TRBV9 and J is TRBJ2-2; 8 bases line up with TRBD2. CDR3 length: 15 amino acids. Trimming took 3 bases from V and 4 from J; bases not matched to a gene: 5. The germline V gene has CDR1 SGDLS and CDR2 YYNGEE. The CDR3 region is CASSGGGPFTGELFF. In DNA, the CDR3 is TGTGCCAGCAGCGGCGGGGGGCCCTTCACCGGGGAGCTGTTTTTT.

This clone occurred once. V and J are TRBV11-2 and TRBJ1-2; 8 nucleotides line up with TRBD1. Trimming took 1 base from V and 4 from J; bases not matched to a gene: 5. This CDR3 is 15 amino acids long. CDR1 and CDR2 (germline): SGHAT, FQNNGV. The DNA for the CDR3 is TGTGCCAGCAGCTTAGTCCCCACAGGGGGCTATGGCTACACCTTC. Encoded protein: CASSLVPTGGYGYTF. Based on the CDR3 plus reference TRBV11-2 and TRBJ1-2, the full variable domain is EAGVAQSPRYKIIEKRQSVAFWCNPISGHATLYWYQQILGQGPKLLIQFQNNGVVDDSQLPKDRFSAERLKGVDSTLKIQPAKLEDSAVYLCASSLVPTGGYGYTFGSGTRLTVV.

The chain combines TRBV6-5 with TRBJ2-5; a weak D match, TRBD1 (6 bases). The V end lost 3 bases, the J end lost 2 bases, and 13 bases lay between the germline ends. CDR1 is MNHEY, CDR2 SVGAGI, per germline. The CDR3 has 15 residues. The DNA for the CDR3 is TGTGCCAGCAGTTATTGGGCCAGGGGTCAAGAGACCCAGTACTTC. Its translation is CASSYWARGQETQYF.

CDR3 DNA sequence: TGCGCCAGCAGCTCCCACGATGAGGGTAGCGCTGAAGCTTTCTTT. This sequence encodes CASSSHDEGSAEAFF. The chain couples TRBV5-1 to TRBJ1-1; D gene unclear. CDR1 is SGHRS and CDR2 is YFSETQ in the germline V gene. The CDR3 spans 15 residues. V shed 3 bases and J shed 6 bases, with 18 bases lying between them. The variable domain in full, with the rest retrieved from reference TRBV5-1 and TRBJ1-1, is KAGVTQTPRYLIKTRGQQVTLSCSPISGHRSVSWYQQTPGQGLQFLFEYFSETQRNKGNFPGRFSGRQFSNSRSEMNVSTLELGDSALYLCASSSHDEGSAEAFFGQGTRLTVV.

This clone is a singleton in its sample. The chain links TRBV18 to TRBJ2-2, with D perhaps matching TRBD1 (6 bases). The germline gives CDR1 KGHSH, CDR2 LQKENI. The CDR3 spans 16 residues. V lost 1 base to trimming and J lost 4 bases, with 13 bases between them. CDR3 nucleotide sequence: TGTGCCAGCTCACCACGGTCCGGACAGTCCACCGGGGAGCTGTTTTTT. This codes for CASSPRSGQSTGELFF.

V usage is TRBV2 and J usage is TRBJ1-3; no definite D call. Germline V gene data show CDR1 as SNHLY and CDR2 as FYNNEI. CDR3 length: 14 residues. V was trimmed by 9 bases and J by 3 bases, leaving 15 bases between them. DNA for the CDR3: TGTGCCAGTCAAGGAAGAGGAATTGGAAACACCATATATTTT. Encoded protein: CASQGRGIGNTIYF. The variable domain in full, with the rest retrieved from reference TRBV2 and TRBJ1-3, is EPEVTQTPSHQVTQMGQEVILRCVPISNHLYFYWYRQILGQKVEFLVSFYNNEISEKSEIFDDQFSVERPDGSNFTLKIRSTKLEDSAMYFCASQGRGIGNTIYFGEGSWLTVV.

A single count supports this clone. The chain uses TRBV6-5 and TRBJ2-7; a weak D match, TRBD1 (7 bases). The CDR3 is 12 amino acids. Deletions cut 10 bases from V and 6 bases from J, with 16 bases between. Germline V lookup: CDR1 MNHEY, CDR2 SVGAGI. CDR3: CATGRQGLEQYF. The CDR3 DNA reads TGTGCCACAGGACGACAGGGACTCGAGCAGTACTTC.

CDR3 nucleotide sequence: TGTGCCAGCAGTAGCCAGAACACTGAAGCTTTCTTT. Translation: CASSSQNTEAFF. This chain connects TRBV2 to TRBJ1-1, with D unresolved. Germline V CDR1 and CDR2: SNHLY, FYNNEI. The germline V and J ends were trimmed by 5 bases and 1 base, with 5 bases remaining between them. This CDR3 has 12 amino acids.